This T cell receptor beta chain was identified in a study of blood T cell repertoires in COVID-19. Background on the study: Specimens from acute and convalescent COVID-19 originated in the United States, Italy and Spain.

Per the authors' pipeline: Amplification from reference gene primers served as the basis for estimated nucleated cell counts. Generated by immunoSEQ multiplex PCR, the TCRdb table keeps only in-frame clones and is missing some. The V and J calls and the clone size are those of that table, but D and trimming were determined from the DNA. The repertoire consists of some 220,000 clones, with about 88% occurring once and the leading ten covering around 3%. CDR3 length equals 15 residues. Germline V gene data show CDR1 as DFQATT and CDR2 as SNEGSKA (reference sequence). After removal of 3 bases from V and 1 base from J, the junction contained 4 bases not matched to a gene.

Material: peripheral blood. This chain joins TRBV20-1 and TRBJ2-5; 11 nucleotides match TRBD2. The TCR comes from a middle-aged man who had recovered from COVID-19. The CDR3: CSASSGTSGQETQYF. The CDR3 nucleotides read TGCAGTGCTAGTTCCGGGACTAGCGGCCAAGAGACCCAGTACTTC.